The T cell receptor (beta chain) under discussion was sequenced for a study of blood T cell repertoires in COVID-19. The wider study: Donors in the United States, Italy and Spain gave samples during acute or convalescent COVID-19. From T cells, B-cell-depleted T cells, or PBMCs came the material, which was cDNA or gDNA.

A Seattle source enrolled patients during active infection and followed them longitudinally. Germline CDR1 and CDR2: SGHTA and FQGNSA. Trimming cost V 1 base and J 0 bases, with 6 bases left between them. This CDR3 is 15 amino acids long. Repertoires were generated with immunoSEQ multiplex PCR, while TCRdb's copy carries only in-frame clones and drops some. Here the sample spans approximately 110,000 clones, around nine tenths being singletons. The receptor's source is a middle-aged man with COVID-19, enrolled during active disease. The sequenced sample consisted of peripheral blood. The chain carries TRBV7-2 and TRBJ1-4; D not resolved. This CDR3 reads CASSLVVATNEKLFF. In nucleotides, the CDR3 is TGTGCCAGCAGCTTAGTAGTTGCAACTAATGAAAAACTGTTTTTT.